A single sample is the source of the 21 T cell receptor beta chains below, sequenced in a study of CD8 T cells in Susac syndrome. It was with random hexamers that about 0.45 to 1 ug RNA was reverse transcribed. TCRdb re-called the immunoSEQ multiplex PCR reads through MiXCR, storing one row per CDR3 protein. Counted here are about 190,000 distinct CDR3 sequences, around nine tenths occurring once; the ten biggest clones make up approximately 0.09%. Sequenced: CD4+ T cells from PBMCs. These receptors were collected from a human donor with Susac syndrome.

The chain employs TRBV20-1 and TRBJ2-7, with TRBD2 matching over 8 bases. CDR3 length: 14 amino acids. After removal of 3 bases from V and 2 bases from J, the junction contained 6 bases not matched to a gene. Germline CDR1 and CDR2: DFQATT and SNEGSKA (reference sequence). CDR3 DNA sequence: TGCAGTGCTAGCTTTGGCGGGAGGCCCTACGAGCAGTACTTC. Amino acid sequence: CSASFGGRPYEQYF.

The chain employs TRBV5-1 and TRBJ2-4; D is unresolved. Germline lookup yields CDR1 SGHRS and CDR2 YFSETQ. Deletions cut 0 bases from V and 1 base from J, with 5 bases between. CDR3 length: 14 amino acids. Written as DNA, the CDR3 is TGCGCCAGCAGCTTGGACACCGCCAAAAACATTCAGTACTTC. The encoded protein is CASSLDTAKNIQYF.

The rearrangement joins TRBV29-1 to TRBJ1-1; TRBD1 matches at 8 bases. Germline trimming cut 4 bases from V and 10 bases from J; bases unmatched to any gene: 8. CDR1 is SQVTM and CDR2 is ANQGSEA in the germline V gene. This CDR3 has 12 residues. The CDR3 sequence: CSVVTGAFGAFF. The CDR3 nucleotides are TGCAGCGTTGTGACAGGGGCATTCGGAGCTTTCTTT.

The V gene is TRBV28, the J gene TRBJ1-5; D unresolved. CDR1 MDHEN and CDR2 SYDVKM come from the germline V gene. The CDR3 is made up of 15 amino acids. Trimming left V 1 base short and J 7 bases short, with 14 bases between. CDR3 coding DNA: TGTGCCAGCAGTTTATTAGGTCTGGATGGACAGCCCCAGCATTTT. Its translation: CASSLLGLDGQPQHF.

This CDR3 reads CAISESTGASTDTQYF. The CDR3 DNA is TGTGCCATCAGTGAGTCAACGGGAGCGAGCACAGATACGCAGTATTTT. The chain couples TRBV10-3 to TRBJ2-3; weak D call: TRBD2 (6 bases). Between the trimmed V and J ends, which lost 0 bases and 0 bases, there was a span of 10 bases. CDR3 length: 16 residues. Germline V CDR1 and CDR2: ENHRY, SYGVKD.

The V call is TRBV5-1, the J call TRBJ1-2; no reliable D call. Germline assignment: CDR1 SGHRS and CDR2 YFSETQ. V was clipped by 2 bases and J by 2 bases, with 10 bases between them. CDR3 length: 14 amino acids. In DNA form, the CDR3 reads TGCGCCAGCAGCTTCCCGGGATCCAACTATGGCTACACCTTC. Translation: CASSFPGSNYGYTF.

CDR3: CASRLQDTEAFF. CDR3 coding DNA: TGTGCCAGCAGATTACAAGACACTGAAGCTTTCTTT. V gene TRBV28 combines with J gene TRBJ1-1; D not resolved. The CDR3 has 12 residues. Germline V gene data show CDR1 as MDHEN and CDR2 as SYDVKM. V dropped 6 bases and J dropped 3 bases, with 8 bases sitting between them.

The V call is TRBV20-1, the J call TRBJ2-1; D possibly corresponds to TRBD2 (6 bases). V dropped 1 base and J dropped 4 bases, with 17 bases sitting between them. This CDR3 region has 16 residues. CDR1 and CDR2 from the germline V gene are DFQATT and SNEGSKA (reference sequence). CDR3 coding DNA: TGCAGTGCTAGAGTGGGGCCGGCGGGGCCATACAATGAGCAGTTCTTC. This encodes CSARVGPAGPYNEQFF.

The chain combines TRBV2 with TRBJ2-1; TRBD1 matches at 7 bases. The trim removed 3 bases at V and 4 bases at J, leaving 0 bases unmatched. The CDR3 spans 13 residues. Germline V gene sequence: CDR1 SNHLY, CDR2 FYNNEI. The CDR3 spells CASSEDRYNEQFF. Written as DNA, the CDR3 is TGTGCCAGCAGTGAGGACAGGTACAATGAGCAGTTCTTC.

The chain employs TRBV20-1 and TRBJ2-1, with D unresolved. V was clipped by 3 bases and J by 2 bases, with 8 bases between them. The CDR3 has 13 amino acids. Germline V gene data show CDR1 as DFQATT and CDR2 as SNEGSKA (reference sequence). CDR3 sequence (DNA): TGCAGTGCTAGTCCAGAGGCCTACAATGAGCAGTTCTTC. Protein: CSASPEAYNEQFF.

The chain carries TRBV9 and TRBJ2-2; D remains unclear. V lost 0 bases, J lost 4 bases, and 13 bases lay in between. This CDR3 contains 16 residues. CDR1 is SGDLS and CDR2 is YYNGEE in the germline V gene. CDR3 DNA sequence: TGTGCCAGCAGCGTAGGAACCAGTCCATTCACCGGGGAGCTGTTTTTT. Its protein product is CASSVGTSPFTGELFF.

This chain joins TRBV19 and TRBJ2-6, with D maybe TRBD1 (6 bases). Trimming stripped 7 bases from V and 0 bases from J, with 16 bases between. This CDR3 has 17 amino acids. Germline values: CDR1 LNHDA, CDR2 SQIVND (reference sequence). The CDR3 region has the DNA TGTGCCAGTACCCGGGGACACTCGTCCTCTGGGGCCAACGTCCTGACTTTC. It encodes CASTRGHSSSGANVLTF. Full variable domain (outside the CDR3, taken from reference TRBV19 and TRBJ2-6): DGGITQSPKYLFRKEGQNVTLSCEQNLNHDAMYWYRQDPGQGLRLIYYSQIVNDFQKGDIAEGYSVSREKKESFPLTVTSAQKNPTAFYLCASTRGHSSSGANVLTFGAGSRLTVL.

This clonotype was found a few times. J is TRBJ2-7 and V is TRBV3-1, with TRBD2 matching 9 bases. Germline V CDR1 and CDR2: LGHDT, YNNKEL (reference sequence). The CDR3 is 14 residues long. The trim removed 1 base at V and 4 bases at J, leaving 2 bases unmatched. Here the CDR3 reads CASSQGGGAYEQYF. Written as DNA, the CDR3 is TGTGCCAGCAGCCAAGGCGGGGGGGCTTACGAGCAGTACTTC.

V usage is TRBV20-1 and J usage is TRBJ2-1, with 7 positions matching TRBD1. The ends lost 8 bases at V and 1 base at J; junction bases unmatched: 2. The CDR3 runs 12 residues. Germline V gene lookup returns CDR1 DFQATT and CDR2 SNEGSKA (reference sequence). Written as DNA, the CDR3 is TGCAGTAGGACAGGTTCCTACAATGAGCAGTTCTTC. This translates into CSRTGSYNEQFF.

The CDR3 protein is CASSQDPDDEQYF. The DNA for the CDR3 is TGTGCCAGCAGCCAAGATCCTGACGACGAGCAGTACTTC. The chain joins TRBV3-1 to TRBJ2-7; D not resolved. Trimming cost V 0 bases and J 5 bases, with 8 bases left between them. There are 13 residues in the CDR3. CDR1 is LGHDT, CDR2 YNNKEL, per germline (reference sequence).

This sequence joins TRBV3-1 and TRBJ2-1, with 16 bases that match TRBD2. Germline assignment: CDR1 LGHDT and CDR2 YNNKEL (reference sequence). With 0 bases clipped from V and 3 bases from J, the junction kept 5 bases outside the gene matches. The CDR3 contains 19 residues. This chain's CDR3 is CASSQDGTSGRAFYNEQFF. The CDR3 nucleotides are TGTGCCAGCAGCCAAGACGGGACTAGCGGGAGGGCCTTCTACAATGAGCAGTTCTTC.

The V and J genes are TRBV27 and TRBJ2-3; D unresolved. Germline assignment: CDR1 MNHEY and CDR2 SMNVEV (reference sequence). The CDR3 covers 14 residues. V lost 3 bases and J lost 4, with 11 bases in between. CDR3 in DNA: TGTGCCAGCAGTTTTAGTTTTGTTTCAGATACGCAGTATTTT. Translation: CASSFSFVSDTQYF.

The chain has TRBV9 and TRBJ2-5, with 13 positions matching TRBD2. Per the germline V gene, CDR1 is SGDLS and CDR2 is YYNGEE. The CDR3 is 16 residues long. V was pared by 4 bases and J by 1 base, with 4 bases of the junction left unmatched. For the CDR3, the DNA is TGTGCCAGCAGCCCTCGGACTAGCGGGAGCCAAGAGACCCAGTACTTC. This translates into CASSPRTSGSQETQYF.

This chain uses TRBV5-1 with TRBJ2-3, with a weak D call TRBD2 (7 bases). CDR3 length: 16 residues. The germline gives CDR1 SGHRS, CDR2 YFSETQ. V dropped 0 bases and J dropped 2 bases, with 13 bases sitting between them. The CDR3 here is CASSLEGGTYTDTQYF. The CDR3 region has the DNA TGCGCCAGCAGCTTGGAGGGGGGGACTTACACAGATACGCAGTATTTT.

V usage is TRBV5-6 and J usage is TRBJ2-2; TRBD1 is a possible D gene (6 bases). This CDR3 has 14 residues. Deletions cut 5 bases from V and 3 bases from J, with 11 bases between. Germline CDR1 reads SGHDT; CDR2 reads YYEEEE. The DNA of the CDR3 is TGTGCCAGCAGGACAGGACCGGACACCGGGGAGCTGTTTTTT. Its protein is CASRTGPDTGELFF.

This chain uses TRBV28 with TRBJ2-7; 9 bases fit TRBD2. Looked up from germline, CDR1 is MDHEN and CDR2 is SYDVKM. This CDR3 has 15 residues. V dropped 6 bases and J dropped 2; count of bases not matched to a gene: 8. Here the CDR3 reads CASRVTSGWAYEQYF. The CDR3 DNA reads TGTGCCAGCAGAGTCACTAGCGGGTGGGCCTACGAGCAGTACTTC.